The entry that follows covers one T cell receptor (beta chain) sequence. Its antigen is unidentified. The entry originates in a study of T cell repertoires in cytomegalovirus infection. Overall study results and limits: In two of eight donors, the top clonotype was HLA-C-restricted CMV-specific.

CDR3 length: 16 amino acids. V was clipped by 5 bases and J by 0 bases, with 16 bases between them. In germline, CDR1 is MDHEN, CDR2 SYDVKM. One entry per CDR3 protein, called by TCRdb with MiXCR from the reads. The profile shows about 830,000 distinct CDR3 sequences, about 30% of them singletons. Sequences were derived from cultured CD8+ T cells from PBMCs, sampled from culture after CMV antigen stimulation. V and J are TRBV28 and TRBJ1-1; unclear D gene. The receptor was isolated from a human donor in good health (CMV status not recorded). Some clones in this sample may be carry-over from other donors' samples. The CDR3 reads CASSPRWFGMNTEAFF. DNA for the CDR3: TGTGCCAGCAGTCCGAGGTGGTTCGGAATGAACACTGAAGCTTTCTTT. Full variable domain (outside the CDR3, taken from reference TRBV28 and TRBJ1-1): DVKVTQSSRYLVKRTGEKVFLECVQDMDHENMFWYRQDPGLGLRLIYFSYDVKMKEKGDIPEGYSVSREKKERFSLILESASTNQTSMYLCASSPRWFGMNTEAFFGQGTRLTVV.